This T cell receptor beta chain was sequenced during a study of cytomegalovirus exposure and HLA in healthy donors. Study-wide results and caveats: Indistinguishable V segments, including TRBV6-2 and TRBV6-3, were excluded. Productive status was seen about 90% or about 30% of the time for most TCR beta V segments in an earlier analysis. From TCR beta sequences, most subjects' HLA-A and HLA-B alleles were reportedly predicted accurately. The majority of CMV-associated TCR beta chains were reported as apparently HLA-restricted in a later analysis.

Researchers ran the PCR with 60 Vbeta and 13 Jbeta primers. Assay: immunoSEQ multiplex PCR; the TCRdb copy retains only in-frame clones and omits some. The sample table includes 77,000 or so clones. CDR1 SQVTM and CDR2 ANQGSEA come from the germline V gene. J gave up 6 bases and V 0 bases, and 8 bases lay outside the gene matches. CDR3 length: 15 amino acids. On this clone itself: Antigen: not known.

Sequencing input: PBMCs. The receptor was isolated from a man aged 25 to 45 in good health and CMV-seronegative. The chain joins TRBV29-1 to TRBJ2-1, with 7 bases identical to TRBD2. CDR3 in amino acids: CSVEDTRLAPNEQFF. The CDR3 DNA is TGCAGCGTTGAAGATACCAGACTAGCCCCCAATGAGCAGTTCTTC.